This T cell receptor beta chain is from a study of shared clonotypes between healthy human individuals (dated by TCRdb to 2020 to 2022). Broadly, across the study: The cohort comprised a couple of women and a few men aged 18 to 49 years. For each donor, CD4 naive and CD4 memory were each given three plates, CD8 naive was given two plates, and CD8 memory was given one plate. Leukapheresis yielded between about 0.94 and 10 billion PBMCs per donor. Different laboratories and diverse techniques were used to prepare libraries and sequence TCR repertoires, to increase sequencing depth and limit assay-specific biases. To estimate repertoire size and how much clonotypes are shared between individuals, the study performed deep sequencing of blood TCR repertoires from roughly five healthy adults.

What the research found in general, with its limitations: Because the study included a small number of donors, the genetic and exposure-history diversity represented was limited. Pairwise subsampling indicated that sequencing depth was expected to affect the degree of clonotype sharing among donors. Clonotypes shared by all four sorted-subset donors showed higher generation probabilities than non-shared clonotypes. Naive subsets generally had larger estimated clonotype richness than memory subsets. Approximately 5% of naive CD4, 3% to 3.5% of naive CD8, about 2.4% of memory CD4, and roughly 0.4% of memory CD8 clonotypes were shared across a few donors. Incomplete sequencing was indicated by rarefaction of sorted-subset datasets, despite the large sequencing depth. Only blood was sampled, and tissue TCR repertoires likely differ from those in blood.

The donors were healthy, HIV-negative adults who had no recently reported acute infections or vaccinations. Every donor was a Caucasian adult residing in Nashville, Tennessee, USA. Magnetic negative selection was used to enrich CD4+ T cells, after which naive cells were positively selected on CD45RA and the negative fraction became the memory subset. After blood collection by leukapheresis, PBMCs were isolated using Ficoll-Histopaque density gradient centrifugation and then cryopreserved in the vapor phase of liquid nitrogen. Analytical flow cytometry was used to check the purity and quantity of every magnetically sorted T cell population. Genomic DNA was isolated from each sorted fraction and quantified by UV absorbance on a Nanodrop 2000c. For CDR1 and CDR2, the germline V gene lists ENHRY and SYGVKD. The junction shows trimming of 3 bases on V and 6 bases on J, plus 10 bases between the germline ends. Reading from cysteine to phenylalanine, the CDR3 counts 13 amino acids. Kept here is only the CDR3 DNA, which spans 39 bases and is read in frame from base 1.

TCR CDR3 regions were amplified from genomic DNA by multiplex PCR using the deep immunoSEQ assay. Extracted genomic DNA from each cell subset was distributed evenly across all wells of several immunoSEQ 96-well plates, and each plate was treated as a replicate. Each replicate PCR for sorted subsets received roughly 200 ng genomic DNA, equal to roughly 29,000 T cell genomes. Purified libraries were measured with a Qubit 3.0 fluorometer, size-checked on a Bioanalyzer 2100, and measured again with the KAPA Library Quantification kit. Every immunoSEQ 96-well plate was sequenced on a separate single-read 150-cycle Illumina NextSeq 550 flow cell. The authors' pipeline ran thus. The immunoSEQ output contained only junctional sequences without quality scores, so filtering could not match that applied to full-length reads. To assign V/J genes and CDR3, sequences were annotated using PyIR, a Python wrapper for IgBLAST v1.9, with IMGT germline references. Reads were filtered out if the reads had weak V/J assignments (E-value above 1e-6), no CDR3, stop codons, out-of-frame junctions, or ambiguous translated residues. V3J clonotypes were defined as sequences sharing the same inferred V gene, J gene, and CDR3 amino acid sequence. Percentage overlap between repertoires was calculated by dividing the number of shared unique clonotypes by the size of the smaller repertoire. RTK rarefaction, the Chao1 estimator, and Recon v2.1 estimates of unobserved clonotypes were used to assess repertoire richness. Generation probabilities were computed with OLGA for all TCRbeta clonotypes obtained by the gDNA method from four donors. TCRdb stores this immuneACCESS table with in-frame sequences only. Part of the clones is absent; in the studies checked, under half of the shortfall reflects unresolved V genes, and no reason is known for the rest. V, J and clone size were drawn from that table, and D and trimming were deduced from the DNA. The sample profile shows 1,500,000 or so clones; about 98.5% of them were found once. The biggest ten clones account for 0.3% to 0.45% of the sample.

In its sample, this clone was seen once. Its antigen has not been determined. The record has no base qualities; no much larger clone is one base away. This clonotype was obtained from a man aged 30 to 39 in good health. Sample: naive CD4+ T cells sorted from blood. The label giving this sample's cell subset or site can be read as: CD45RA+ positively selected. The chain links TRBV10-3 with TRBJ2-3, with no D gene named confidently. The CDR3 region reads CAISESEADTQYF. The sequence in DNA is TGTGCCATCAGTGAATCCGAGGCGGATACGCAGTATTTT.